This T cell receptor beta chain derives from a study of OX40 agonist ivuxolimab in advanced cancers. Study conclusions and caveats: Expanded peripheral T cells had an undetermined antigen specificity. At 0.1 to 3.0 mg/kg, CD4+ and CD8+ blood T cells expanded clonally by week 6.

TCRdb keeps only in-frame clones here, not all; method: immunoSEQ multiplex PCR. In the table there are roughly 70,000 clones, just under 90% of which are singletons. Concerning this clone itself: Its antigen is currently unknown.

The germline gives CDR1 MGHDK, CDR2 SYGVNS. The V and J ends lost 9 bases and 1 base respectively, with 12 bases between them. This CDR3 spans 13 amino acids. Here the sequenced sample was CD4+ or CD8+ T cells sorted from blood, taken in a trial of the OX40 agonist ivuxolimab. The receptor was derived from an adult with an advanced solid tumor such as melanoma, head and neck, liver or kidney cancer. The chain carries TRBV25-1 and TRBJ1-1; no clear D gene. The CDR3 bases are TGTGCCAGTCAATTAGGTGCGAACACTGAAGCTTTCTTT. It is translated as CASQLGANTEAFF.